This TCR beta chain came from a study of molecular identifiers for immune sequencing clone quantification (dated by TCRdb to 2016 to 2018). Regarding the research as a whole: For a replicate experiment, RNA from around 20,000 or 99,000 naive CD8 T cells was divided into five aliquots, of which four were sequenced. This methods study used CD8 T cells to benchmark TCR RNA copy counting and molecular-identifier clustering-based TCR repertoire sequencing (MIDCIRS).

Libraries of naive CD8 T cells were built from around 20,000 to 1,000,000 sorted cells, with 10%, 30% or 50% of the purified RNA used. Naive CD8 T cells, defined as CD8+CD4-CCR7+CD45RA+, were FACS-sorted into RLT Plus buffer on a BD FACSAria II. Nine to eleven TCR copies' worth of Jurkat RNA were spiked into roughly 19,000-1,000,000 naive CD8 T cell samples to test detection sensitivity. Enrichment of CD8 T cells was done with RosetteSep CD8+ T Cell Enrichment Cocktail plus Ficoll-Paque, and ACK red cell lysis came afterward. Trimming removed 4 bases from V and 0 bases from J; the gene matches leave 13 bases unexplained. For CDR1 and CDR2, the germline V gene lists SGHRS and YFSETQ. Including cysteine and phenylalanine, the CDR3 has 19 amino acids. Only CDR3 DNA remains: 57 bases, in frame from the first base. What the research found in general, with its limitations: A single cell's worth of spiked-in Jurkat TCR RNA was reported detectable even among approximately 930,000 naive CD8 T cells. Spiked-in Jurkat TCR RNA (about ten copies' worth), which is not part of the donor repertoire, was contained in the naive libraries. Modeling gave approximately 3 recovered TCR RNA copies per cell versus 8 to 10 by digital PCR, implying about 30% capture efficiency. Highly expanded clone sizes could be underestimated because identical TCR molecules may share a barcode. When barcode sub-clustering was left out, chimeric consensus sequences inflated TCR diversity, with chimeras reaching as high as 47%. Clones above 20 RNA copies held over 97% of molecules in CMV-specific effector cells but under 1% in naive cells.

The library was generated by PCR. Sequencing instrument: NextSeq 500. Preparation of bulk TCR libraries followed a previously described approach, with the TCR primers listed in Table S5. Total RNA was purified with the Qiagen AllPrep DNA/RNA kit. Before any analysis, reads coming from multiple sequencing runs of the same library were combined into one pool. On the study's bioinformatics: Only reads with exact TCR constant sequence were kept, trimmed to 150 nt, and grouped by their 12-nt molecular barcodes. Within each barcode group, reads were sub-clustered at a 15% Levenshtein threshold, and quality-weighted consensus sequences were built per RNA molecule. Non-functional sequences were excluded, and lower-count sequences lying one edit away from another sequence were also excluded. On the basis of fitting two negative binomial distributions, barcode sub-clusters with fewer than 20% of the maximum read count were discarded. TCRdb ran its own pipeline on the public reads, namely fastp trimming at Q25 and MiXCR clone calling, and kept in-frame beta chains. When rows share a CDR3 protein, they turn into one entry using the most common DNA and genes. The V and J calls and clone size come from TCRdb's table, not from the authors' own analysis. The sample records nearly 650,000 distinct CDR3 sequences, around 25% of which are singletons. 0.78% of the sample is held by the ten biggest clonotypes.

In this sample, this clonotype turned up many times. Its specific antigen is unknown. There are no base qualities to consult, and no much larger clone falls within one base. Sequenced sample: naive CD8+ T cells from blood, with Jurkat cell RNA spiked in. What this sample's cell subset or site label stands for: FACS-sorted CD8+CD4-CCR7+CD45RA+ naive T cells. The V and J segments used are TRBV5-1 and TRBJ2-3, with 11 bases in between that match TRBD2. This TCR derives from a human donor in good health. Some libraries in this study had Jurkat cell RNA spiked in. Here is the DNA: TGCGCCAGCAGCACGGGGAGACTAGCGGGGCAGACTAGCACAGATACGCAGTATTTT. Its protein product is CASSTGRLAGQTSTDTQYF.